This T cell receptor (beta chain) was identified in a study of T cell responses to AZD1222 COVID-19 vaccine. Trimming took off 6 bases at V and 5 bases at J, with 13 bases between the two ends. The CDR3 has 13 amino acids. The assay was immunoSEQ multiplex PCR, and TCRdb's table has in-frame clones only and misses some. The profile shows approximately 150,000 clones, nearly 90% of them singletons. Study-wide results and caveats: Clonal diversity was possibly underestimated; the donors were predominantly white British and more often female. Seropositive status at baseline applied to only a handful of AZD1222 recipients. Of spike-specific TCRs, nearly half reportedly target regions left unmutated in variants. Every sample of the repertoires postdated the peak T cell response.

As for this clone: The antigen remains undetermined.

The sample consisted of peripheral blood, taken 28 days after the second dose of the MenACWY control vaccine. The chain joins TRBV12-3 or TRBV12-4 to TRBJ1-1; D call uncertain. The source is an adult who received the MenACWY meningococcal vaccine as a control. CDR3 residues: CASSLARRTEAFF. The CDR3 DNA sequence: TGTGCCAGCAGCCTCGCTCGGAGGACTGAAGCTTTCTTT.